Listed here are 6 T cell receptor beta chains from one sample, sequenced in a study of response to subunit inactivated influenza vaccine. TCRdb redid the calling of the RT-PCR reads with MiXCR, one entry per CDR3 protein. The sample yields approximately 170,000 distinct CDR3 sequences, around an eighth seen once. The sequenced sample was CD8+ T cells sorted from PBMCs, obtained roughly 5 days after vaccination. These TCRs come from a man in his fifties or sixties who received an inactivated influenza vaccine.

The V call is TRBV7-9, the J call TRBJ2-3; 8 nucleotides agree with TRBD2. The length of the CDR3 is 16 residues. The junction had 8 bases not matched to a gene; V was cut back by 4 bases and J by 2 bases. Per the germline V gene, CDR1 is SEHNR and CDR2 is FQNEAQ (reference sequence). The CDR3 DNA sequence: TGTGCCAGCAGCTCCTCAGCGGGGGCCTTCACAGATACGCAGTATTTT. This gives the protein CASSSSAGAFTDTQYF.

The V and J genes are TRBV9 and TRBJ2-7, with 7 bases identical to TRBD1. V trimming: 4 bases; J trimming: 0 bases; junction bases outside the gene matches: 13. In germline, CDR1 is SGDLS, CDR2 YYNGEE. CDR3 length: 17 amino acids. The CDR3 reads CASSPRTGAESSYEQYF. The CDR3 region has the DNA TGTGCCAGCAGCCCCCGCACAGGGGCGGAAAGCTCCTACGAGCAGTACTTC.

This clonotype was observed many times. The chain uses TRBV4-3 and TRBJ1-6; D may be TRBD1 (6 bases). The germline V gene has CDR1 LGHNA and CDR2 YSLEER. Trimming shortened V by 0 bases and J by 7 bases, and 22 bases separated the two germline ends. The CDR3 has 19 amino acids. The CDR3 DNA follows: TGCGCCAGCAGCCAAGAAGTTGACCCGGGGGCAATTGGAAATTCACCCCTCCACTTT. It encodes CASSQEVDPGAIGNSPLHF.

V usage is TRBV7-2 and J usage is TRBJ2-1, with D hard to call. Germline V CDR1 and CDR2: SGHTA, FQGNSA. This CDR3 has 12 amino acids. Deletions cut 5 bases from V and 8 bases from J, with 10 bases between. CDR3 in DNA: TGTGCCAGCAGCGCCCCTAGTTATGAGCAGTTCTTC. It encodes CASSAPSYEQFF.

This clonotype came up many times. CDR3 in DNA: TGTGCCAGCAGTTTTATGGGACAGGGCTACGAGCAGTACTTC. Protein product: CASSFMGQGYEQYF. V is TRBV12-3 or TRBV12-4 and J is TRBJ2-7; TRBD1 aligns across 9 bases. Losses at the gene ends were 3 bases for V and 3 bases for J; bases not matched to a gene: 3. CDR3 size: 14 residues.

This clonotype was counted a few times. This chain connects TRBV12-3 or TRBV12-4 to TRBJ1-2; no clear D. Trimming removed 2 bases from V and 5 bases from J, with 9 bases in between. The CDR3 length is 13 residues. CDR3 nucleotide sequence: TGTGCCAGCAGTTTAACAGCCGTGTATGGCTACACCTTC. Translation gives CASSLTAVYGYTF.